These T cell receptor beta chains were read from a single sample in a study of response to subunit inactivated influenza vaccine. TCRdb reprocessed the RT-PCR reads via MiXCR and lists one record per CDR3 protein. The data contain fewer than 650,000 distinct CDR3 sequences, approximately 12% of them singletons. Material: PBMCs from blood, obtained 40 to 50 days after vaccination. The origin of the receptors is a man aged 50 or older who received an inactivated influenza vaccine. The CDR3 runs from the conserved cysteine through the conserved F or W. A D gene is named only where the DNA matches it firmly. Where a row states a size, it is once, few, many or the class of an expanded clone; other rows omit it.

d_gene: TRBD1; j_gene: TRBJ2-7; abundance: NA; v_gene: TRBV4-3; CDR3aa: CASSQYPGQGHEQYF; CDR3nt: TGCGCCAGCAGCCAATACCCGGGACAGGGCCACGAGCAGTACTTC
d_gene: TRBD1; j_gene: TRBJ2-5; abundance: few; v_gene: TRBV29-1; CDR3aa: CSVRQGPGTQYF; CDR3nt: TGCAGCGTTCGACAGGGGCCCGGGACCCAGTACTTC
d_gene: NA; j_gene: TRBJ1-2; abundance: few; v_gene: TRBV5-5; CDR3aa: CASSQTGSYGYTF; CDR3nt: TGTGCCAGCAGCCAAACAGGGTCCTATGGCTACACCTTC
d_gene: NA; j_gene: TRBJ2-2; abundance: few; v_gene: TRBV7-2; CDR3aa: CASSLLHGGGELFF; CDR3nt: TGTGCCAGCAGCTTATTACACGGGGGCGGGGAGCTGTTTTTT
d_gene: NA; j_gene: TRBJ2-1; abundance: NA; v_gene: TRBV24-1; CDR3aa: CATSDYPGVEYNEQFF; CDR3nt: TGTGCCACCAGTGATTATCCAGGGGTAGAATACAATGAGCAGTTCTTC
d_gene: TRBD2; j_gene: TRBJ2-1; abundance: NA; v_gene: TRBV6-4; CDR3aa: CASRSTSGRGSSYNEQFF; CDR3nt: TGTGCCAGCAGATCGACTAGCGGGAGGGGTAGCTCCTACAATGAGCAGTTCTTC
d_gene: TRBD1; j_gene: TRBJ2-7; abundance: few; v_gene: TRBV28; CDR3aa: CASSLWPPQGSSYEQYF; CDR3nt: TGTGCCAGCAGTTTATGGCCGCCACAGGGGAGCTCCTACGAGCAGTACTTC
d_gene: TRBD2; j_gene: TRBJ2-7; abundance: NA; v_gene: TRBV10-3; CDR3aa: CAISISGNSYEQYF; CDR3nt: TGTGCCATCAGTATTAGCGGGAACTCCTACGAGCAGTACTTC
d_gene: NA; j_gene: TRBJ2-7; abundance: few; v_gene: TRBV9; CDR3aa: CASSPGQEGPYEQYF; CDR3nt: TGTGCCAGCAGTCCCGGACAGGAGGGCCCCTACGAGCAGTACTTC
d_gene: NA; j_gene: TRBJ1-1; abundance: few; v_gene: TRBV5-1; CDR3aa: CASSLDASMNTEAFF; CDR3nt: TGCGCCAGCAGCTTGGACGCCAGCATGAACACTGAAGCTTTCTTT
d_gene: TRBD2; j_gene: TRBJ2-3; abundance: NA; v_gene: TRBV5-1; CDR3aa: CASSPGLAANTDTQYF; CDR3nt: TGCGCCAGCAGCCCCGGACTAGCGGCAAACACAGATACGCAGTATTTT
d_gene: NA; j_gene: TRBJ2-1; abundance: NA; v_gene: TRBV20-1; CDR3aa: CSARDVGASLNEQFF; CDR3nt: TGCAGTGCTAGAGATGTCGGGGCTAGCCTCAATGAGCAGTTCTTC
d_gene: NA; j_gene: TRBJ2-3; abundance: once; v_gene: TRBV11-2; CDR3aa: CASSFLDHRTDTQYF; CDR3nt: TGTGCCAGCAGCTTTCTTGACCACCGCACAGATACGCAGTATTTT
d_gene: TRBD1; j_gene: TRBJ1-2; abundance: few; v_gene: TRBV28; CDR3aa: CASRILADREGGYTF; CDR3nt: TGTGCCAGCAGAATCTTAGCGGACAGGGAGGGGGGCTACACCTTC
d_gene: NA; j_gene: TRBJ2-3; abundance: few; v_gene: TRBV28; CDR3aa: CASSAYRGGTDTQYF; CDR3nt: TGTGCCAGCAGTGCCTACAGGGGAGGGACAGATACGCAGTATTTT
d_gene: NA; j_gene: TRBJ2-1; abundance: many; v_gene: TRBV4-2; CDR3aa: CASSQDVVPANNEQFF; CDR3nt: TGTGCCAGCAGCCAAGATGTTGTGCCAGCAAACAATGAGCAGTTCTTC
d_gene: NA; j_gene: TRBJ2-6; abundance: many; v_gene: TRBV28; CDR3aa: CASSTTAYSGANVLTF; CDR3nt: TGTGCCAGCAGTACGACAGCTTACTCTGGGGCCAACGTCCTGACTTTC
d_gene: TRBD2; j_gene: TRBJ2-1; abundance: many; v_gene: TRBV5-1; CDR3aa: CASSPGTSGSGWWVFNEQFF; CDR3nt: TGCGCCAGCAGCCCCGGGACTAGCGGGAGTGGTTGGTGGGTCTTCAATGAGCAGTTCTTC
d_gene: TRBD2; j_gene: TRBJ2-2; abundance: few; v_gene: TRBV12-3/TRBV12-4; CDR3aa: CASSPSGRYTGELFF; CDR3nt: TGTGCCAGCAGTCCTAGCGGGAGGTACACCGGGGAGCTGTTTTTT
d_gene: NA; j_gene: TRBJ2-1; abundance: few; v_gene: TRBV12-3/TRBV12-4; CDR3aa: CASSGNSRGLNEQFF; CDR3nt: TGTGCCAGCAGTGGAAATTCCCGGGGCCTCAATGAGCAGTTCTTC
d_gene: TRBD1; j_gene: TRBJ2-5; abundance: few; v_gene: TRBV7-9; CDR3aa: CASSFTRQGRGETQYF; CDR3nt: TGTGCCAGCAGCTTTACGAGACAGGGACGGGGAGAGACCCAGTACTTC
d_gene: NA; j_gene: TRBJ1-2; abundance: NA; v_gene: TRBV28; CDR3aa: CASKIYRAAAYGYTF; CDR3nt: TGTGCCAGCAAGATTTATAGGGCAGCGGCTTATGGCTACACCTTC
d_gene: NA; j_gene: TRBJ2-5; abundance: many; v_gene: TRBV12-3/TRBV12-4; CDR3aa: CASSLWGRETQYF; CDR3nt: TGTGCCAGCAGTTTGTGGGGGCGAGAGACCCAGTACTTC
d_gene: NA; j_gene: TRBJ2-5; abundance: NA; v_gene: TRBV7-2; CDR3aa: CASSLTGPRETQYF; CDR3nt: TGTGCCAGCAGCTTGACCGGGCCAAGAGAGACCCAGTACTTC
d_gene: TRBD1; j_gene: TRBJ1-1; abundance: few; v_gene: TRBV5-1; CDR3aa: CASSSTPRDRGNTEAFF; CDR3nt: TGCGCCAGCAGCTCTACCCCTCGGGACAGGGGTAACACTGAAGCTTTCTTT
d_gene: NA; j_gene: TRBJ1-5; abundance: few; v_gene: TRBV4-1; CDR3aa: CASSQGGTPVWPQHF; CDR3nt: TGCGCCAGCAGCCAGGGAGGTACCCCTGTTTGGCCCCAGCATTTT
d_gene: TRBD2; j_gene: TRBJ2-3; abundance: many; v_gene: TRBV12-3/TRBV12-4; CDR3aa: CASRLTGLATDTQYF; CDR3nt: TGTGCCAGCAGGCTCACGGGACTAGCGACAGATACGCAGTATTTT